These 25 T cell receptor beta chains were sequenced from one sample in a study of blood T cell repertoires in COVID-19. Sequencing was performed with immunoSEQ multiplex PCR; in TCRdb, only in-frame clones are kept and a portion is missing. Of about 42,000 clones listed, about 89% are singletons. Input material: peripheral blood. These TCRs come from a human donor in a cohort sampled during active COVID-19.

This clone came up once. CDR3 residues: CASSLAGRWAYEQYF. Here the CDR3 DNA reads TGTGCCAGCAGCTTGGCAGGGCGGTGGGCCTACGAGCAGTACTTC. V gene TRBV5-6 combines with J gene TRBJ2-7; maybe TRBD1 (5 bases). The germline V gene has CDR1 SGHDT and CDR2 YYEEEE. The CDR3 is 15 amino acids. V was clipped by 0 bases and J by 2 bases, with 12 bases between them.

This clone was seen once. V is TRBV18 and J is TRBJ1-1; weak D call: TRBD1 (5 bases). CDR1 and CDR2 from the germline V gene are KGHSH and LQKENI. The CDR3 length is 15 residues. Trimming removed 0 bases from V and 2 bases from J, with 10 bases in between. The CDR3 DNA sequence: TGTGCCAGCTCACCACCGCGGGGGGTCAACACTGAAGCTTTCTTT. This encodes CASSPPRGVNTEAFF.

The rearrangement uses TRBV7-8 and TRBJ1-1; a weak D match, TRBD1 (6 bases). Germline V gives CDR1 SGHVS, CDR2 FQNEAQ. Trimming shortened V by 7 bases and J by 6 bases, and 18 bases separated the two germline ends. The CDR3 has 14 residues. CDR3 residues: CASIPTRTASEAFF. CDR3 coding DNA: TGTGCCAGCATCCCAACCCGGACAGCCTCTGAAGCTTTCTTT.

The chain employs TRBV7-8 and TRBJ1-1, with no clear D. The CDR3 extends over 14 amino acids. Trimming cost V 5 bases and J 1 base, with 11 bases left between them. Germline CDR1 is SGHVS and CDR2 is FQNEAQ. DNA of the CDR3: TGTGCCAGCAGCCCAGAAGACTGGAACACTGAAGCTTTCTTT. It codes for CASSPEDWNTEAFF.

This clone is a singleton in its sample. The chain links TRBV21-1 to TRBJ1-2; TRBD1 is the table's D call, not checked against the DNA. TRBV21-1 is listed as a pseudogene. There are 15 residues in the CDR3. CDR3 loop: CASSERQGDIPGYTF. CDR3 sequence (DNA): TGTGCCAGCAGCGAAAGACAGGGGGATATTCCTGGCTACACCTTC.

V and J are TRBV2 and TRBJ1-5, with D unresolved. The CDR3 is 14 residues long. From germline, CDR1 is SNHLY and CDR2 FYNNEI. With 3 bases removed from V and 1 base from J, the gap between germline ends came to 7 bases. CDR3 bases: TGTGCCAGCAGTGAGGGCACCAGCAATCAGCCCCAGCATTTT. Translation: CASSEGTSNQPQHF.

The CDR3 bases are TGCGCCAGCAGCCAAGGACAAACTAGCACAGATACGCAGTATTTT. It translates to CASSQGQTSTDTQYF. The genes are TRBV4-3 and TRBJ2-3; D uncertain. The CDR3 is 15 amino acids. Germline V gives CDR1 LGHNA, CDR2 YSLEER. V was pared by 1 base and J by 0 bases, with 8 bases between.

This clone was counted a few times. The rearrangement uses TRBV4-2 and TRBJ2-7, with no clear D. The CDR3 totals 13 residues. In germline, CDR1 is LGHNA, CDR2 YNFKEQ. The V end was cut by 0 bases, the J end by 4 bases, with 7 bases between. The CDR3 spells CASSQDIRYEQYF. The CDR3 DNA reads as TGTGCCAGCAGCCAAGATATCCGGTACGAGCAGTACTTC.

V gene TRBV19 combines with J gene TRBJ1-2; the D is unclear. CDR1 is LNHDA and CDR2 is SQIVND in the germline V gene (reference sequence). V was pared by 8 bases and J by 0 bases, with 16 bases between. The CDR3 runs 15 residues. CDR3 DNA sequence: TGTGCCAGTCGTGTTGGAGGGCAAGCTAACTATGGCTACACCTTC. Translated: CASRVGGQANYGYTF.

The chain recombines TRBV6-2 or TRBV6-3 with TRBJ2-7; possible D gene TRBD1, 7 bases. This CDR3 contains 12 residues. Germline CDR1 MNHEY, CDR2 SVGEGT. Trimming cost V 6 bases and J 7 bases, with 13 bases left between them. DNA of the CDR3: TGTGCCAGCAGCGCGGGGACAGCTGAGCAGTACTTC. It yields the protein CASSAGTAEQYF.

This chain links TRBV10-3 with TRBJ2-5; D is perhaps TRBD1 (6 bases). The CDR3 has 15 residues. Trimming shortened V by 1 base and J by 3 bases, and 12 bases separated the two germline ends. Germline CDR1 and CDR2: ENHRY and SYGVKD. The CDR3 protein is CAISELTGREETQYF. DNA for the CDR3: TGTGCCATCAGTGAGTTAACAGGGCGAGAAGAGACCCAGTACTTC.

The chain joins TRBV24-1 to TRBJ2-1; TRBD1 aligns across 10 bases. This CDR3 comprises 15 residues. Germline CDR1 reads KGHDR; CDR2 reads SFDVKD. The V segment lost 9 bases and the J segment 7 bases; nucleotides outside the gene matches: 11. The CDR3 is CATQAGQGSPNEQFF. The CDR3 region has the DNA TGTGCCACCCAGGCGGGACAGGGGAGTCCGAATGAGCAGTTCTTC.

This clone has only a few counts. The rearrangement links TRBV12-3 or TRBV12-4 to TRBJ2-1; maybe TRBD1 (6 bases). CDR3 length: 13 amino acids. Trimming removed 6 bases from V and 8 bases from J, with 14 bases in between. The CDR3 spells CASRGHYSHEQFF. CDR3 in DNA: TGTGCCAGCAGGGGACACTATTCCCATGAGCAGTTCTTC.

This clone was recorded once. In nucleotides, the CDR3 is TGCGCCAGCAGCCGCGGGGACAGCGGCTATGGCTACACCTTC. It codes for CASSRGDSGYGYTF. The V gene is TRBV4-3, the J gene TRBJ1-2, with TRBD1 identical over 7 bases. The CDR3 has 14 amino acids. The junction had 6 bases not matched to a gene; V was cut back by 4 bases and J by 4 bases. Germline values: CDR1 LGHNA, CDR2 YSLEER.

This chain links TRBV15 with TRBJ1-2; the D gene is possibly TRBD1 (5 bases). This CDR3 is built from 14 residues. Germline loops: CDR1 LNHNV, CDR2 YYDKDF (reference sequence). V was clipped by 0 bases and J by 8 bases, with 13 bases between them. CDR3 loop: CATSRDRAGYGYTF. Written as DNA, the CDR3 is TGTGCCACCAGCAGAGATCGGGCAGGGTACGGCTACACCTTC.

The V and J genes are TRBV15 and TRBJ1-3; D unclear. Trimming pared 7 bases from V and 4 bases from J, leaving 14 bases between. Germline V gene sequence: CDR1 LNHNV, CDR2 YYDKDF (reference sequence). The CDR3 is 14 amino acids. In nucleotides, the CDR3 is TGTGCCACCAAACTTTCCCTGGAGGGAAACACCATATATTTT. Residues: CATKLSLEGNTIYF.

This chain joins TRBV4-1 and TRBJ1-6, with 8 positions matching TRBD1. The ends lost 4 bases at V and 8 bases at J; junction bases unmatched: 7. Germline lookup yields CDR1 MGHRA and CDR2 YSYEKL. CDR3 length: 15 amino acids. The CDR3 nucleotides read TGCGCCAGCAGCCGCAGCACAGGGGGGGATTCACCCCTCCACTTT. Translating it yields CASSRSTGGDSPLHF.

The chain carries TRBV19 and TRBJ1-5; 8 positions match TRBD1. Germline-derived CDR1 and CDR2 are LNHDA and SQIVND (reference sequence). The CDR3 extends over 13 amino acids. V was pared by 8 bases and J by 2 bases, with 2 bases of the junction left unmatched. Here the CDR3 reads CASSQGGNQPQHF. CDR3 coding DNA: TGTGCCAGTTCACAGGGGGGCAATCAGCCCCAGCATTTT.

CDR3 in DNA: TGTGCCAGCAGTCAACAAGAGACCCAGTACTTC. Residues: CASSQQETQYF. The genes are TRBV12-3 or TRBV12-4 and TRBJ2-5; no reliable D call. The CDR3 consists of 11 residues. V lost 5 bases to trimming and J lost 2 bases, with 3 bases between them.

The J gene is TRBJ1-5, the V gene TRBV7-8, with TRBD1 as a possible D gene (6 bases). Germline V gives CDR1 SGHVS, CDR2 FQNEAQ. The V and J ends lost 1 base and 0 bases respectively, with 10 bases between them. This CDR3 spans 16 amino acids. The CDR3 spells CASSLGPGDSNQPQHF. The CDR3 DNA reads TGTGCCAGCAGCTTAGGTCCAGGGGATAGCAATCAGCCCCAGCATTTT. Full variable domain (missing parts from reference TRBV7-8 and TRBJ1-5): GAGVSQSPRYKVAKRGQDVALRCDPISGHVSLFWYQQALGQGPEFLTYFQNEAQLDKSGLPSDRFFAERPEGSVSTLKIQRTQQEDSAVYLCASSLGPGDSNQPQHFGDGTRLSIL.

This clone has a single count. V is TRBV6-2 or TRBV6-3 and J is TRBJ2-7, with D possibly being TRBD2 (6 bases). The CDR3 runs to 14 residues. Germline CDR1 and CDR2: MNHEY and SVGEGT. V lost 2 bases and J lost 2, with 10 bases in between. In DNA form, the CDR3 reads TGTGCCAGCAGTTACGGGGGGTCAGCCTACGAGCAGTACTTC. Translation: CASSYGGSAYEQYF.

The gene calls are TRBV7-2 and TRBJ1-5, with 7 bases fitting TRBD1. This CDR3 region has 14 residues. Germline V CDR1 and CDR2: SGHTA, FQGNSA. Losses at the gene ends were 5 bases for V and 4 bases for J; bases not matched to a gene: 5. The CDR3 protein is CASSTGTVNQPQHF. CDR3 nucleotides: TGTGCCAGCAGCACCGGGACAGTGAATCAGCCCCAGCATTTT. The variable domain in full, completed from reference TRBV7-2 and TRBJ1-5, reads GAGVSQSPSNKVTEKGKDVELRCDPISGHTALYWYRQSLGQGLEFLIYFQGNSAPDKSGLPSDRFSAERTGGSVSTLTIQRTQQEDSAVYLCASSTGTVNQPQHFGDGTRLSIL.

The V call is TRBV9, the J call TRBJ1-1; the match to TRBD1 covers 7 bases. Germline values: CDR1 SGDLS, CDR2 YYNGEE. The ends lost 2 bases at V and 1 base at J; junction bases unmatched: 5. This CDR3 region has 15 residues. The DNA for the CDR3 is TGTGCCAGCAGCGTTGGACAGGCGACGAACACTGAAGCTTTCTTT. Amino acid sequence: CASSVGQATNTEAFF.

This clone was seen a single time. V is TRBV18 and J is TRBJ1-2; D might be TRBD1 (6 bases). CDR1 is KGHSH and CDR2 is LQKENI in the germline V gene. CDR3 length: 15 residues. V was cut by 3 bases and J by 1 base, with 12 bases left in between. The CDR3 bases are TGTGCCAGCTCACCCCGTCCCAGGGGTAACTATGGCTACACCTTC. It specifies CASSPRPRGNYGYTF.

This sequence joins TRBV4-1 and TRBJ2-7, with D possibly matching TRBD1 (6 bases). V shed 1 base and J shed 2 bases, with 12 bases lying between them. The length of the CDR3 is 15 residues. Germline V gene lookup returns CDR1 MGHRA and CDR2 YSYEKL. The CDR3 loop is CASSQGTASAYEQYF. Written as DNA, the CDR3 is TGCGCCAGCAGCCAAGGGACAGCCTCGGCCTACGAGCAGTACTTC.